These 32 T cell receptor beta chains originate from one sample sequenced in a study of T cells after yellow fever vaccination. TCRdb redid the calling of the 5' RACE reads with MiXCR, one entry per CDR3 protein. Found here are 200,000 to 300,000 distinct CDR3 sequences, 13% of them singletons; the top ten hold about 0.54%. Specimen: CD4+ T cells sorted from PBMCs, collected 45 days after the yellow fever booster vaccination. These receptors came from a man aged 25 to 45 who received the YFV17D yellow fever vaccine.

This chain uses TRBV5-1 with TRBJ2-5, with unresolved D. V dropped 7 bases and J dropped 6 bases, with 19 bases sitting between them. CDR1 is SGHRS and CDR2 is YFSETQ in the germline V gene. The CDR3 loop spans 14 amino acids. Here the CDR3 DNA reads TGCGCCAGCTTCCCGGCAGTGGGATCTAAGACCCAGTACTTC. Protein sequence: CASFPAVGSKTQYF.

The gene calls are TRBV27 and TRBJ1-2; 12 nucleotides agree with TRBD1. The V gene's germline CDR1 is MNHEY and CDR2 SMNVEV (reference sequence). The V gene end was trimmed by 2 bases and the J gene end by 5 bases; junction bases not matched to a gene: 6. The CDR3 consists of 16 residues. CDR3 bases: TGTGCCAGCAGTTTAGCCCCGGGACAGGGGGCTTATGGCTACACCTTC. Protein: CASSLAPGQGAYGYTF.

The V and J genes are TRBV5-1 and TRBJ1-1; D unresolved. Germline V lookup: CDR1 SGHRS, CDR2 YFSETQ. Deletions cut 0 bases from V and 2 bases from J, with 8 bases between. This CDR3 region has 14 residues. The CDR3 DNA reads as TGCGCCAGCAGCTTGGTTCGGGGTAACACTGAAGCTTTCTTT. Its protein is CASSLVRGNTEAFF.

V usage is TRBV4-3 and J usage is TRBJ2-5; D might be TRBD2 (6 bases). The V gene's germline CDR1 is LGHNA and CDR2 YSLEER. The CDR3 is 15 residues long. V gave up 1 base and J gave up 1 base, with 10 bases separating them. This CDR3 reads CASSQAVGGQETQYF. Here the CDR3 DNA reads TGCGCCAGCAGCCAAGCGGTCGGGGGCCAAGAGACCCAGTACTTC.

This clonotype was seen more than once but under ten times. The rearrangement links TRBV11-2 to TRBJ2-4, with D unresolved. The CDR3 covers 18 residues. Germline loops: CDR1 SGHAT, CDR2 FQNNGV. V was cut by 5 bases and J by 0 bases, with 20 bases left in between. The chain's CDR3 is CASSHPQPLWEAKNIQYF. CDR3 coding DNA: TGTGCCAGCAGCCACCCTCAACCCCTTTGGGAAGCCAAAAACATTCAGTACTTC.

This clonotype was observed a handful of times. The chain is built from TRBV5-1 and TRBJ2-7, with 7 bases identical to TRBD1. V shed 3 bases and J 6 bases; nucleotides not matched to a gene: 9. The CDR3 is 14 residues long. Germline V lookup: CDR1 SGHRS, CDR2 YFSETQ. This CDR3 reads CASSSTGYGSEQYF. The DNA for the CDR3 is TGCGCCAGCAGCTCGACAGGGTACGGGTCCGAGCAGTACTTC.

A note on this clonotype: One junction end disagrees with the germline gene, perhaps due to a read error. This chain links TRBV20-1 with TRBJ2-3, with TRBD1 matching over 10 bases. The CDR3 sequence is 15 residues long. CDR1 is DFQATT, CDR2 SNEGSKA, per germline (reference sequence). The CDR3 nucleotides read TGCTGTGCTAGTGTGGACAGGGGGGCCACAGATACGCAGTATTTT. This codes for CCASVDRGATDTQYF.

V gene TRBV18 combines with J gene TRBJ1-5; unclear D gene. V lost 0 bases to trimming and J lost 9 bases, with 6 bases between them. Germline values: CDR1 KGHSH, CDR2 LQKENI. The CDR3 loop spans 12 amino acids. This CDR3 reads CASSPPIGPQHF. DNA of the CDR3: TGTGCCAGCTCACCACCTATAGGGCCCCAGCATTTT. The full variable domain, its missing parts supplied by reference TRBV18 and TRBJ1-5, is NAGVMQNPRHLVRRRGQEARLRCSPMKGHSHVYWYRQLPEEGLKFMVYLQKENIIDESGMPKERFSAEFPKEGPSILRIQQVVRGDSAAYFCASSPPIGPQHFGDGTRLSIL.

The V and J genes are TRBV5-1 and TRBJ2-1; 8 bases match TRBD2. The CDR3 covers 15 residues. Per the germline V gene, CDR1 is SGHRS and CDR2 is YFSETQ. V gave up 7 bases and J gave up 0 bases; unmatched junction bases: 6. Here the CDR3 DNA reads TGCGCCAGCGTCGGCACTAGCGGCTCCTACAATGAGCAGTTCTTC. Translation gives CASVGTSGSYNEQFF.

The gene calls are TRBV12-3 or TRBV12-4 and TRBJ1-1, with D maybe TRBD1 (5 bases). The CDR3 sequence is 14 residues long. Trimming removed 7 bases at V and 2 bases at J, with 14 bases between. The CDR3 region is CASKLGTENTEAFF. The CDR3 bases are TGTGCCAGCAAACTAGGGACGGAAAACACTGAAGCTTTCTTT.

This clonotype was observed a few times. The chain employs TRBV20-1 and TRBJ1-1; D may be TRBD1 (5 bases). The CDR3 totals 14 residues. Germline loops: CDR1 DFQATT, CDR2 SNEGSKA (reference sequence). Trimming removed 6 bases at V and 2 bases at J, with 16 bases between. This chain's CDR3 is CSATTRTINTEAFF. Here the CDR3 DNA reads TGCAGTGCCACGACCCGGACAATCAACACTGAAGCTTTCTTT.

The chain combines TRBV20-1 with TRBJ1-2; TRBD1 matches 8 bases. Germline trimming cut 1 base from V and 0 bases from J; bases unmatched to any gene: 4. From germline, CDR1 is DFQATT and CDR2 SNEGSKA (reference sequence). The CDR3 sequence is 15 residues long. The CDR3 DNA reads TGCAGTGCTAGAGTTACAGGGGGAGCTAACTATGGCTACACCTTC. It specifies CSARVTGGANYGYTF.

The chain carries TRBV20-1 and TRBJ2-1; the match to TRBD2 covers 13 bases. CDR3 length: 17 residues. Germline values: CDR1 DFQATT, CDR2 SNEGSKA (reference sequence). J lost 6 bases, V lost 4 bases, and 12 bases had no gene match. CDR3 coding DNA: TGCAGTGCTAAGCTTTGGACTAGCGGGAGTGGTGTCAATGAGCAGTTCTTC. Translating it yields CSAKLWTSGSGVNEQFF.

Only a few counts were recorded for this clonotype. The chain couples TRBV30 to TRBJ2-7; 9 bases line up with TRBD2. Trimming at V came to 5 bases and at J to 7 bases, leaving 9 bases not matched to a gene. This CDR3 is 13 amino acids long. Germline values: CDR1 GTSNPN, CDR2 SVGIG (reference sequence). CDR3 DNA sequence: TGTGCCTGGTCACAGCGGGAGGTAGGTGAGCAGTACTTC. This gives the protein CAWSQREVGEQYF.

This clonotype was seen more than once but under ten times. V usage is TRBV28 and J usage is TRBJ2-3, with 7 positions matching TRBD2. Germline lookup yields CDR1 MDHEN and CDR2 SYDVKM. There are 15 residues in the CDR3. Unmatched junction bases numbered 16, after V lost 6 bases and J lost 10 bases. The CDR3 reads CASRRTGTMYVAQYF. The CDR3 bases are TGTGCCAGCAGGAGAACCGGGACTATGTACGTAGCGCAGTATTTT.

This clonotype has only a few counts. The rearrangement links TRBV20-1 to TRBJ2-3; D call uncertain. There are 14 residues in the CDR3. V was cut by 1 base and J by 1 base, with 9 bases left in between. Germline CDR1 and CDR2: DFQATT and SNEGSKA (reference sequence). The CDR3 bases are TGCAGTGCTAGAGGTAGCTTGGGCACAGATACGCAGTATTTT. It translates to CSARGSLGTDTQYF.

The genes are TRBV21-1 and TRBJ2-1; TRBD1, the D gene given by the table, was not confirmed from the DNA. TRBV21-1 is classified as a pseudogene. This CDR3 has 16 amino acids. The CDR3 here is CASRTPVGQAYNEQFF. The CDR3 DNA follows: TGTGCCAGCAGAACCCCGGTTGGACAGGCCTACAATGAGCAGTTCTTC.

This clonotype was observed a few times. The V call is TRBV5-5, the J call TRBJ1-1, with D possibly being TRBD1 (5 bases). CDR1 and CDR2 from the germline V gene are SGHKS and YYEKEE (reference sequence). The CDR3 has 14 amino acids. Trimming cost V 0 bases and J 2 bases, with 8 bases left between them. For the CDR3, the DNA is TGTGCCAGCAGCTTGGAGGGGATTAACACTGAAGCTTTCTTT. Residues: CASSLEGINTEAFF.

This clonotype was seen a few times. The genes are TRBV7-6 and TRBJ2-1; 7 nucleotides align to TRBD1. After removal of 5 bases from V and 4 bases from J, the junction contained 11 bases not matched to a gene. The CDR3 is 16 residues long. Germline CDR1 and CDR2: SGHVS and FNYEAQ. CDR3 sequence (DNA): TGTGCCAGCAGCGACAACCCCGGGACAGAGTACAATGAGCAGTTCTTC. Amino acid sequence: CASSDNPGTEYNEQFF.

Only a few counts were recorded for this clonotype. The CDR3: CASSPRGGTSYNEQFF. CDR3 bases: TGTGCCAGCTCACCCAGAGGGGGGACAAGCTACAATGAGCAGTTCTTC. The rearrangement joins TRBV18 to TRBJ2-1; possibly TRBD1 or TRBD2 for D (6 bases each). This CDR3 is built from 16 residues. In germline, CDR1 is KGHSH, CDR2 LQKENI. V was cut by 3 bases and J by 3 bases, with 15 bases left in between.

A few counts support this clonotype. The V call is TRBV11-2, the J call TRBJ2-7; 10 nucleotides align to TRBD2. The V and J ends lost 5 bases and 4 bases, in that order; junction bases with no gene match: 17. CDR3 size: 18 residues. Germline-derived CDR1 and CDR2 are SGHAT and FQNNGV. The CDR3 DNA reads TGTGCCAGCAGCCGTTCCTTTGGAGCGGGAGGGGGCGGATACGAGCAGTACTTC. Translating it yields CASSRSFGAGGGGYEQYF.

The V and J genes are TRBV7-2 and TRBJ2-3, with 9 bases fitting TRBD2. The germline gives CDR1 SGHTA, CDR2 FQGNSA. The CDR3 totals 17 residues. Trimming cost V 1 base and J 6 bases; bases outside gene matches: 11. CDR3 amino acids: CASSLVEAGGPGDTQYF. The CDR3 DNA reads as TGTGCCAGCAGCTTAGTAGAAGCGGGAGGACCGGGGGATACGCAGTATTTT.

This clonotype has a handful of counts. J is TRBJ2-2 and V is TRBV5-1, with D perhaps given as TRBD1 or TRBD2 (5 bases each). Germline V gene data show CDR1 as SGHRS and CDR2 as YFSETQ. V lost 3 bases, J lost 4 bases, and 13 bases lay in between. The CDR3 contains 15 residues. CDR3: CASSSFRDATGELFF. The CDR3 nucleotides read TGCGCCAGCAGCTCCTTCCGGGACGCCACCGGGGAGCTGTTTTTT.

This clonotype was detected only a few times. The chain's CDR3 is CASSFPDRKKLFF. Here the CDR3 DNA reads TGTGCCAGCAGTTTCCCAGACAGAAAAAAACTGTTTTTT. The V call is TRBV27, the J call TRBJ1-4; weak D call: TRBD1 (5 bases). V dropped 3 bases and J dropped 9 bases, with 11 bases sitting between them. Germline V gene sequence: CDR1 MNHEY, CDR2 SMNVEV (reference sequence). The CDR3 is made up of 13 amino acids.

The table lists this clonotype with many counts. This rearrangement joins TRBV10-3 to TRBJ2-3; D is possibly TRBD1 or TRBD2 (6 bases each). The CDR3 runs to 13 residues. Trimming pared 6 bases from V and 6 bases from J, leaving 13 bases between. CDR1 ENHRY and CDR2 SYGVKD come from the germline V gene. The CDR3: CAISPPGADTQYF. In nucleotides, the CDR3 is TGTGCCATCAGCCCCCCGGGGGCCGATACGCAGTATTTT.

This clonotype was seen more than once but under ten times. This chain joins TRBV28 and TRBJ2-5, with 8 bases fitting TRBD1. Trimming cost V 6 bases and J 6 bases; bases outside gene matches: 18. The CDR3 has 17 amino acids. Germline CDR1 and CDR2: MDHEN and SYDVKM. For the CDR3, the DNA is TGTGCCAGCAGCTCGGGACAGGTTATTATGAATGGGAAGACCCAGTACTTC. Protein sequence: CASSSGQVIMNGKTQYF.

This clonotype has a handful of counts. The chain employs TRBV24-1 and TRBJ2-3; 13 positions agree with TRBD2. The junction had 7 bases not matched to a gene; V was cut back by 4 bases and J by 4 bases. This CDR3 is built from 17 residues. From germline, CDR1 is KGHDR and CDR2 SFDVKD. The CDR3 protein is CATSEWTSGRLADTQYF. As DNA, the CDR3 is TGTGCCACCAGTGAGTGGACTAGCGGGAGACTCGCAGATACGCAGTATTTT.

This clonotype was counted at least ten times. V is TRBV29-1 and J is TRBJ2-5, with 9 bases lining up with TRBD1. The germline CDR1 and CDR2 sequences are SQVTM and ANQGSEA. V shed 3 bases and J 5 bases; nucleotides not matched to a gene: 7. This CDR3 is built from 14 residues. The CDR3 sequence is CSVDPRGTGETQYF. CDR3 DNA: TGCAGCGTTGATCCGCGTGGGACAGGGGAGACCCAGTACTTC.

This clonotype was recorded only once. The rearrangement joins TRBV7-2 to TRBJ2-3; D gene unclear. V was clipped by 10 bases and J by 6 bases, with 14 bases between them. CDR3 length: 12 amino acids. The germline V gene encodes CDR1 SGHTA and CDR2 FQGNSA. CDR3 in DNA: TGTGCCACCTCTCGGTATACGGATACGCAGTATTTT. Encoded protein: CATSRYTDTQYF. Based on the CDR3 plus reference TRBV7-2 and TRBJ2-3, the full variable domain is GAGVSQSPSNKVTEKGKDVELRCDPISGHTALYWYRQSLGQGLEFLIYFQGNSAPDKSGLPSDRFSAERTGGSVSTLTIQRTQQEDSAVYLCATSRYTDTQYFGPGTRLTVL.

This rearrangement joins TRBV25-1 to TRBJ2-2; D gene unclear. This CDR3 comprises 13 residues. The V end was cut by 4 bases, the J end by 3 bases, with 6 bases between. Germline V gene sequence: CDR1 MGHDK, CDR2 SYGVNS. The DNA of the CDR3 is TGTGCCAGCAGTGGGGCAGACACCGGGGAGCTGTTTTTT. Translation: CASSGADTGELFF.

This chain joins TRBV7-2 and TRBJ1-2; TRBD1 matches 7 bases. The CDR3 is 16 amino acids. Per germline, CDR1 SGHTA and CDR2 FQGNSA. J was trimmed by 3 bases and V by 2 bases; bases with no gene match: 9. This chain's CDR3 is CASSLPPGTADYGYTF. In DNA form, the CDR3 reads TGTGCCAGCAGCTTACCCCCCGGGACAGCAGACTATGGCTACACCTTC.

The chain links TRBV5-1 to TRBJ2-2, with D unresolved. Trimming took off 2 bases at V and 0 bases at J, with 8 bases between the two ends. In germline, CDR1 is SGHRS, CDR2 YFSETQ. The CDR3 covers 15 residues. This chain's CDR3 is CASSLGWANTGELFF. The DNA for the CDR3 is TGCGCCAGCAGCTTAGGGTGGGCGAACACCGGGGAGCTGTTTTTT.